These T cell receptor beta chains were read from a single sample in a study of blood T cell repertoires in COVID-19. Method: immunoSEQ multiplex PCR; TCRdb's copy keeps in-frame clones and lacks some. The sample contains about 220,000 clones, 82% of which appear only once. Sequenced sample: peripheral blood. The receptors stem from a woman aged 70-85 years with COVID-19, enrolled during active disease. The CDR3 runs from the conserved cysteine through the conserved F or W. D genes are given only for firm matches. Size is omitted from some rows. Given values are once, few, many or a class for expanded clones.

j_call d_call v_call clone_size cdr3_aa cdr3_nt
TRBJ1-1 NA TRBV29-1 few CSVNLMFGGREAFF TGCAGCGTTAATTTAATGTTCGGGGGACGGGAAGCTTTCTTT
TRBJ2-5 TRBD1 TRBV28 NA CASRTGGEETQYF TGTGCCAGCAGGACAGGGGGCGAAGAGACCCAGTACTTC
TRBJ1-4 NA TRBV4-1 NA CASSQAGQRKREKLFF TGCGCCAGCAGCCAAGCGGGTCAAAGGAAGAGGGAAAAACTGTTTTTT
TRBJ1-2 NA TRBV30 NA CAWSNRGGGYTF TGTGCCTGGAGTAATCGGGGGGGTGGCTACACCTTC
TRBJ1-4 TRBD1 TRBV14 NA CASSRQGDSTNEKLFF TGTGCCAGCAGCCGACAGGGAGATTCAACTAATGAAAAACTGTTTTTT
TRBJ1-1 TRBD1 TRBV7-6 NA CASSFGQGNTEAFF TGTGCCAGCAGCTTTGGACAGGGAAACACTGAAGCTTTCTTT
TRBJ2-5 TRBD1 TRBV7-2 NA CASSLNTGGRETQYF TGTGCCAGCAGCTTAAATACAGGGGGCAGGGAGACCCAGTACTTC
TRBJ2-1 NA TRBV24-1 NA CATSDLGGSSYNEQFF TGTGCCACCAGTGATTTGGGCGGTAGCTCCTACAATGAGCAGTTCTTC
TRBJ2-7 TRBD1 TRBV7-2 NA CASSFGQGSSYEQYF TGTGCCAGCAGCTTCGGACAGGGAAGCTCCTACGAGCAGTACTTC
TRBJ1-2 TRBD1 TRBV7-9 NA CASSLGQGYGYTF TGTGCCAGCAGCTTGGGACAGGGCTATGGCTACACCTTC
TRBJ1-2 TRBD1 TRBV4-3 NA CASSSGPGTGEHGYTF TGCGCCAGCAGCTCAGGCCCCGGGACAGGGGAACATGGCTACACCTTC
TRBJ2-3 NA TRBV7-7 once CASSSGTSTDTQYF TGTGCCAGCAGCTCCGGGACTAGCACAGATACGCAGTATTTT
TRBJ2-7 TRBD1 TRBV18 NA CASSLDRAGQYF TGTGCCAGCTCACTCGACAGGGCTGGGCAGTACTTC
TRBJ2-7 NA TRBV28 few CASSLGQGNYEQYF TGTGCCAGCAGTTTGGGGCAGGGAAACTACGAGCAGTACTTC
TRBJ1-2 TRBD1 TRBV9 NA CASSVGGQGFFNYGYTF TGTGCCAGCAGCGTAGGGGGACAGGGATTTTTTAACTATGGCTACACCTTC
TRBJ1-2 NA TRBV27 NA CASSPREGLYGYTF TGTGCCAGCAGTCCCAGGGAGGGGCTCTATGGCTACACCTTC
TRBJ2-3 NA TRBV5-1 NA CASSSTDSRTDTQYF TGCGCCAGCAGCTCCACCGACAGCCGGACAGATACGCAGTATTTT
TRBJ2-6 NA TRBV30 NA CAGGQGLAGANVLTF TGTGCCGGAGGCCAGGGGCTTGCCGGGGCCAACGTCCTGACTTTC
TRBJ2-7 NA TRBV11-3 NA CASSLESSSEQYF TGTGCCAGCAGCTTAGAATCTTCGAGTGAGCAGTACTTC
TRBJ1-5 TRBD1 TRBV7-9 once CASSLGDRDHQPQHF TGTGCCAGCAGCTTAGGAGACAGGGACCATCAGCCCCAGCATTTT
TRBJ2-5 TRBD2 TRBV2 NA CASSDDGLAEETQYF TGTGCCAGCAGTGACGACGGACTAGCGGAAGAGACCCAGTACTTC
TRBJ2-1 TRBD2 TRBV14 once CASSQDSPSGRTEQFF TGTGCCAGCAGCCAAGATTCGCCTAGCGGGAGAACTGAGCAGTTCTTC
TRBJ2-4 NA TRBV3-1/TRBV3-2 NA CASSQEFFSRGRGQGKNIQYF TGTGCCAGCAGCCAAGAATTCTTCTCAAGGGGTAGAGGCCAAGGCAAAAACATTCAGTACTTC
TRBJ2-3 NA TRBV30 NA CAWRRGTDTQYF TGTGCCTGGAGGCGAGGTACAGATACGCAGTATTTT
TRBJ2-7 TRBD2 TRBV6-2/TRBV6-3 NA CASSPVAGFSYEQYF TGTGCCAGCAGTCCCGTAGCGGGATTCTCCTACGAGCAGTACTTC
TRBJ1-1 TRBD1 TRBV27 NA CASSLHRGSNTEAFF TGTGCCAGCAGTTTGCACAGGGGGTCTAACACTGAAGCTTTCTTT
TRBJ2-1 NA TRBV18 NA CASSQVLKNEQFF TGTGCCAGCTCACAAGTCCTAAAGAATGAGCAGTTCTTC
TRBJ1-1 TRBD1 TRBV7-6 NA CASRSGGPEDTEAFF TGTGCCAGCAGATCAGGGGGTCCGGAGGACACTGAAGCTTTCTTT
TRBJ2-7 NA TRBV21-1 NA CASSKAPLAPPGTYEQYF TGTGCCAGCAGCAAAGCTCCACTAGCCCCCCCTGGGACCTACGAGCAGTACTTC
TRBJ1-1 NA TRBV2 NA CASSTWAGANTEAFF TGTGCCAGCAGCACCTGGGCAGGGGCGAACACTGAAGCTTTCTTT
TRBJ2-3 NA TRBV20-1 NA CSASPGKWTDTQYF TGCAGTGCTAGTCCAGGGAAGTGGACAGATACGCAGTATTTT
TRBJ2-6 NA TRBV18 NA CASSPGGAGANVLTF TGTGCCAGCTCACCGGGAGGAGCCGGGGCCAACGTCCTGACTTTC
TRBJ2-5 TRBD2 TRBV5-5 NA CASQTGGQEETQYF TGTGCCAGCCAAACGGGGGGGCAGGAAGAGACCCAGTACTTC
TRBJ1-1 NA TRBV28 NA CASSLVRTEAFF TGTGCCAGCAGTTTAGTGAGGACTGAAGCTTTCTTT
TRBJ1-2 TRBD1 TRBV30 NA CAWSGGQGGYTF TGTGCCTGGAGTGGGGGACAGGGTGGTTACACCTTC
TRBJ1-1 TRBD1 TRBV2 NA CASSEGQGAGAFF TGTGCCAGCAGTGAGGGACAGGGGGCGGGGGCTTTCTTT
TRBJ1-5 NA TRBV6-2/TRBV6-3 NA CASSYSRGRYSNQPQHF TGTGCCAGCAGTTACTCGCGGGGACGGTATAGCAATCAGCCCCAGCATTTT
TRBJ1-4 NA TRBV3-1/TRBV3-2 NA CASSLGSGAAREKLFF TGTGCCAGCAGCCTCGGATCAGGGGCCGCGCGTGAAAAACTGTTTTTT
TRBJ1-4 NA TRBV5-5 few CASSLGRGPGEKLFF TGTGCCAGCAGCTTGGGCAGGGGACCAGGTGAAAAACTGTTTTTT
TRBJ1-2 NA TRBV7-9 NA CASSYQGPYGYTF TGTGCCAGCAGCTACCAGGGCCCCTATGGCTACACCTTC
TRBJ1-5 NA TRBV30 NA CAWTFGGDNQPQHF TGTGCCTGGACCTTCGGAGGGGACAATCAGCCCCAGCATTTT
TRBJ1-3 NA TRBV19 once CASSRTNGNTIYF TGTGCCAGTAGCCGTACTAATGGAAACACCATATATTTT
TRBJ2-1 TRBD2 TRBV7-8 NA CASSWGLAGVRGYNEQFF TGTGCCAGCAGCTGGGGACTAGCGGGAGTCAGGGGTTACAATGAGCAGTTCTTC
TRBJ2-1 TRBD2 TRBV7-2 NA CASSSGGKFNEQFF TGTGCCAGCAGCTCGGGGGGGAAGTTCAATGAGCAGTTCTTC
TRBJ2-7 TRBD2 TRBV7-2 NA CASSRSGIGYEQYF TGTGCCAGCAGCAGGAGCGGGATTGGCTACGAGCAGTACTTC
TRBJ1-1 NA TRBV24-1 NA CATSDPPYTEAFF TGTGCCACCAGTGATCCCCCATACACTGAAGCTTTCTTT
TRBJ2-1 TRBD2 TRBV28 NA CASSPPGGAYNEQFF TGTGCCAGCAGCCCCCCCGGGGGGGCCTACAATGAGCAGTTCTTC
TRBJ1-4 NA TRBV28 NA CASGGHGTYNEKLFF TGTGCCAGCGGGGGACACGGGACGTATAATGAAAAACTGTTTTTT
TRBJ2-5 NA TRBV18 NA CASSPYGPGGFQETQYF TGTGCCAGCTCACCATATGGGCCTGGAGGCTTCCAAGAGACCCAGTACTTC
TRBJ2-1 NA TRBV28 NA CASSVRDFNNEQFF TGTGCCAGCAGTGTCCGGGACTTCAACAATGAGCAGTTCTTC
TRBJ2-7 TRBD2 TRBV27 NA CASSLSELAGSYEQYF TGTGCCAGCAGTTTATCTGAACTAGCGGGGAGCTACGAGCAGTACTTC
TRBJ1-1 TRBD1 TRBV2 NA CASSEVPGGRGNTEAFF TGTGCCAGCAGTGAAGTCCCAGGGGGCAGGGGGAACACTGAAGCTTTCTTT
TRBJ2-1 NA TRBV11-1 NA CASSLAQVFSYNEQFF TGTGCCAGCAGCTTAGCGCAGGTCTTCTCCTACAATGAGCAGTTCTTC
TRBJ2-7 TRBD2 TRBV19 NA CATREGTSEAYEQYF TGTGCCACTCGAGAGGGGACTAGCGAGGCCTACGAGCAGTACTTC
TRBJ2-7 NA TRBV7-9 NA CASSLGQGNDEQYF TGTGCCAGCAGCTTAGGCCAGGGAAACGACGAGCAGTACTTC
TRBJ1-2 NA TRBV27 NA CASSRSGSNYGYTF TGTGCCAGCAGTCGCTCGGGATCGAACTATGGCTACACCTTC
TRBJ2-1 NA TRBV7-6 NA CASSLSSAYEQFF TGTGCCAGCAGCTTATCTAGCGCCTATGAGCAGTTCTTC
TRBJ1-2 NA TRBV4-3 NA CASSHVTGSSNYGYTF TGCGCCAGCAGCCACGTGACAGGCTCATCTAACTATGGCTACACCTTC
TRBJ2-7 NA TRBV28 NA CASSLYRSSYEQYF TGTGCCAGCAGTTTATACAGGAGCTCCTACGAGCAGTACTTC
TRBJ2-3 TRBD2 TRBV7-9 NA CASSLPERELDTDTQYF TGTGCCAGCAGCCTTCCGGAGCGGGAGTTAGACACAGATACGCAGTATTTT